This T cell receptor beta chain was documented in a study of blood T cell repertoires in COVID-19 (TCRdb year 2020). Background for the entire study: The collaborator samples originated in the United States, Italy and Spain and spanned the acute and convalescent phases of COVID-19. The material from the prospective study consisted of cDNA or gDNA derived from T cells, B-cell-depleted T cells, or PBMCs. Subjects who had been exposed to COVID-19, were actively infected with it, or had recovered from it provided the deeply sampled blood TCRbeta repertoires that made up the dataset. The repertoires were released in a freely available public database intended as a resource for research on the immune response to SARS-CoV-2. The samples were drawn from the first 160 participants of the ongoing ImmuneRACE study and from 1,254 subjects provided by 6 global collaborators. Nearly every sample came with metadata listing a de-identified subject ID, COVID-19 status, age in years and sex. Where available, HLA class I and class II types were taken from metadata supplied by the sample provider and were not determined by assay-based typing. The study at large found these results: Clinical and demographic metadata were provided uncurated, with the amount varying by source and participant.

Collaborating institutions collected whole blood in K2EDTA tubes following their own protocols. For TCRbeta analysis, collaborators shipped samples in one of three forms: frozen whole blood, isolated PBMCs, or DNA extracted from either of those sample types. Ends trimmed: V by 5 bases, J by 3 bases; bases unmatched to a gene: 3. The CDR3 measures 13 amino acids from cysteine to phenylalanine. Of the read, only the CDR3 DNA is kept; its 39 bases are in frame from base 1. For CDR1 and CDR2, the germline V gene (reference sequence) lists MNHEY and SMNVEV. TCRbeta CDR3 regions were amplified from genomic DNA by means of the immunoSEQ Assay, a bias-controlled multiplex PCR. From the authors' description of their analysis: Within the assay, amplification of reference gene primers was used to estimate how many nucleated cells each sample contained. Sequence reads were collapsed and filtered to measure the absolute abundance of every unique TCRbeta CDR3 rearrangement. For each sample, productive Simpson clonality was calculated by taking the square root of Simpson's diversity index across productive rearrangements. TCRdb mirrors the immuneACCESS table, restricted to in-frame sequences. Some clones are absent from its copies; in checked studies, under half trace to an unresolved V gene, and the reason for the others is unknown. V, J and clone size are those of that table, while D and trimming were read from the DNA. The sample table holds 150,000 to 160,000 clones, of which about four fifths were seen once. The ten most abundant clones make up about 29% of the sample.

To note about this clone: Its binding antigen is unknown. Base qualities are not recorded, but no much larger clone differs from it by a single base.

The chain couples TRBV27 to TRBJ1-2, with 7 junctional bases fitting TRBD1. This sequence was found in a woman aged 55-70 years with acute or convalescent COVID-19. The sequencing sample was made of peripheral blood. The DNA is TGTGCCAGCAGTGGGACAGAACACTATGGCTACACCTTC. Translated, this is CASSGTEHYGYTF.